The source of this T cell receptor (beta chain) is a study of CD8 T cells in ankylosing spondylitis. Study-wide results and caveats: In ankylosing spondylitis patients, matched synovial fluid reportedly showed significant enrichment of disease-linked clones. A motif of 7 to 9 highly homologous TCR beta variants was seen as apparently characteristic of ankylosing spondylitis blood. Earlier studies detected some motif variants in reactive arthritis synovial fluid and blood.

Library preparation for TCR beta used quantitative 5'-RACE with molecular barcodes. TCRdb called the 5' RACE reads again in MiXCR, with one record for every CDR3 protein. Here the sample spans some 200,000 distinct CDR3 sequences, 13% being singletons. This clonotype was seen a handful of times. As yet, its antigen is unknown. Germline V CDR1 and CDR2: DFQATT, SNEGSKA (reference sequence). The length of the CDR3 is 13 residues. Between the trimmed V and J ends, which lost 5 bases and 3 bases, there was a span of 13 bases. The receptor was derived from a male donor with ankylosing spondylitis or in good health (not recorded which). Sample: blood, either unsorted or a sorted T cell fraction (not recorded which). The chain recombines TRBV20-1 with TRBJ2-5; weak D call: TRBD1 (6 bases). This CDR3 reads CSAGRQAKETQYF. The CDR3 coding sequence is TGCAGTGCTGGACGACAGGCGAAAGAGACCCAGTACTTC.